Given below is one T cell receptor (beta chain) in context. The V gene lost 1 base and the J gene lost 0 bases, with 9 bases spanning the gap. The CDR3 runs 16 residues. The V gene's germline CDR1 is MNHEY and CDR2 SMNVEV (reference sequence). The source of the sample is a study of blood T cell repertoires in COVID-19. Study as a whole: Samples taken during acute and convalescent COVID-19 were collected in the United States, Italy and Spain. T cells, B-cell-depleted T cells, or PBMCs supplied cDNA or gDNA.

Researchers sorted participants into cohorts using their self-reported clinical history. Original data processing: The authors estimated nucleated cell counts from reference gene primer amplification. Using immunoSEQ multiplex PCR, the repertoire was profiled, and TCRdb retains in-frame clones only, with some absent. Clonal size and the V and J genes are those of that table, whereas D and trimming came from the DNA. The sample includes 170,000 or so clones, approximately 89% of them seen just once. This sequence joins TRBV27 and TRBJ2-2; weak D call: TRBD1 (6 bases). This clonotype originated in a man aged 40-50 years who had recovered from COVID-19. Material for sequencing was PBMCs or T cells enriched from blood (not recorded which). The CDR3 reads CASSLYPGANTGELFF. In DNA, the CDR3 is TGTGCCAGCAGTTTATACCCAGGGGCGAACACCGGGGAGCTGTTTTTT.